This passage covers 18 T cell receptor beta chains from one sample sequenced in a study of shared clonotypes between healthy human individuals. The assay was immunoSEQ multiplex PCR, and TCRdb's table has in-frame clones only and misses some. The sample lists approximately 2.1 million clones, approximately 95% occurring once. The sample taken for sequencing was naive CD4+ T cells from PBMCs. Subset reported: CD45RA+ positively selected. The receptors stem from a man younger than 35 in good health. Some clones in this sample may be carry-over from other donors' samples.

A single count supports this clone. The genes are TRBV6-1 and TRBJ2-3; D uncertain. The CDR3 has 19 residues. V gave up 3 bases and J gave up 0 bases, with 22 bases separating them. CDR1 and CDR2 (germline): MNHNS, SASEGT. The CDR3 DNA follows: TGTGCCAGCAGTGAGTTGTTTGGTGGTGGCTCTCCTAGCACAGATACGCAGTATTTT. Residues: CASSELFGGGSPSTDTQYF.

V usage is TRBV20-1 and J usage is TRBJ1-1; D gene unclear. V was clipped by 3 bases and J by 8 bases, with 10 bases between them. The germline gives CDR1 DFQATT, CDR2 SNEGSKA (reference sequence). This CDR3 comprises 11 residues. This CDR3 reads CSASSVPEAFF. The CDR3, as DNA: TGCAGTGCTAGTTCAGTCCCAGAAGCTTTCTTT.

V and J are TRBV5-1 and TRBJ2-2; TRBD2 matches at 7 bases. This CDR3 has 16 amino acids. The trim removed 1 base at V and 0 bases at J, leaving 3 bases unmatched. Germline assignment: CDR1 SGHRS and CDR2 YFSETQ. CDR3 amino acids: CASSLRAGANTGELFF. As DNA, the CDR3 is TGCGCCAGCAGCTTGCGGGCGGGAGCGAACACCGGGGAGCTGTTTTTT.

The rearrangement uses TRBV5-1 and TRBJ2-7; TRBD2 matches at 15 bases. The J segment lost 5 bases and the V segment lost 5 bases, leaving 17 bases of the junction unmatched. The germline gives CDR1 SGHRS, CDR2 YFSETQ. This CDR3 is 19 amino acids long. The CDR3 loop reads CASRSGTGGTSGRLDEQYF. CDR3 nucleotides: TGCGCCAGCAGATCAGGGACAGGCGGGACTAGCGGGAGGCTGGACGAGCAGTACTTC.

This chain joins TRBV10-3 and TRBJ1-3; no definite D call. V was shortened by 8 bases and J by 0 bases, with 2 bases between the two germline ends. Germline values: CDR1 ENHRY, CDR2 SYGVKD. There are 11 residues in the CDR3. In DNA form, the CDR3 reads TGTGCCATCTTCTCTGGAAACACCATATATTTT. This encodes CAIFSGNTIYF.

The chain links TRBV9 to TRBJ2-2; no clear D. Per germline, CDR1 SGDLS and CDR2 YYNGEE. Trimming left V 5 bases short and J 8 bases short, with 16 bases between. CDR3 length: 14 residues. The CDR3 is CASRGLSTSGELFF. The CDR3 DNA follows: TGTGCCAGCAGGGGCCTTAGCACGTCGGGGGAGCTGTTTTTT.

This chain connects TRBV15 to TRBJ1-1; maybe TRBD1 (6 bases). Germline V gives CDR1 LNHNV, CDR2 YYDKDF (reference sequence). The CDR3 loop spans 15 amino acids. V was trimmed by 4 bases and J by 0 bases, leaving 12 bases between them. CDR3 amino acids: CATSTGGAMNTEAFF. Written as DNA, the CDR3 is TGTGCCACCAGCACCGGGGGGGCCATGAACACTGAAGCTTTCTTT.

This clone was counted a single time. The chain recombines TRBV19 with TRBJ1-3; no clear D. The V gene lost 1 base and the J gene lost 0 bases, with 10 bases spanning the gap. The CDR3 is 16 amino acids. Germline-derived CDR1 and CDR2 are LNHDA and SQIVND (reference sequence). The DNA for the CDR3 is TGTGCCAGTAGTATAGCCCCGGTGAGCTCTGGAAACACCATATATTTT. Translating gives CASSIAPVSSGNTIYF.

The CDR3 bases are TGTGCCAGCATCGCCAGGGAGGGGGTAACCTACACCATATATTTT. This encodes CASIAREGVTYTIYF. The chain employs TRBV28 and TRBJ1-3, with a possible D match to TRBD1 (6 bases). V gave up 7 bases and J gave up 8 bases, with 21 bases separating them. The CDR3 loop spans 15 amino acids. CDR1 and CDR2 (germline): MDHEN, SYDVKM.

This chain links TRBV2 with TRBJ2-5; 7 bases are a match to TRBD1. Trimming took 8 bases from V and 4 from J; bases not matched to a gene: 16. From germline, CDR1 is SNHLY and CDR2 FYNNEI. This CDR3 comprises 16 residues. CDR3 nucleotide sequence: TGTGCCAGCGGCAGACAGGGATCAGCGGTCCGAGAGACCCAGTACTTC. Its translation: CASGRQGSAVRETQYF.

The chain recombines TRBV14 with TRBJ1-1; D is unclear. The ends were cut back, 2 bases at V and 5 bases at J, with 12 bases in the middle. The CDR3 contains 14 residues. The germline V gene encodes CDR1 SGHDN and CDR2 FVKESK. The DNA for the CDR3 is TGTGCCAGCAGCCAAACCCAGCGAGGAACTGAAGCTTTCTTT. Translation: CASSQTQRGTEAFF.

The DNA for the CDR3 is TGCGCCAGCAGCTTCTCTAGCGGGAGCGGAACTGGGACCCAGTACTTC. Protein sequence: CASSFSSGSGTGTQYF. The V and J genes are TRBV5-1 and TRBJ2-5; TRBD2 agrees at 10 bases. CDR1 is SGHRS and CDR2 is YFSETQ in the germline V gene. The length of the CDR3 is 16 residues. With 2 bases clipped from V and 7 bases from J, the junction kept 11 bases outside the gene matches.

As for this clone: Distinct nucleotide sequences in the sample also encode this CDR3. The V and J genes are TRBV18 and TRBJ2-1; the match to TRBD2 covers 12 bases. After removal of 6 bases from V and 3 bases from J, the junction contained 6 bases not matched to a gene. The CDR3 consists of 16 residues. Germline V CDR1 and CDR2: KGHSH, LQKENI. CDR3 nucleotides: TGTGCCAGCTCGCCGGGACTAGCGGGTAGCTACAATGAGCAGTTCTTC. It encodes CASSPGLAGSYNEQFF.

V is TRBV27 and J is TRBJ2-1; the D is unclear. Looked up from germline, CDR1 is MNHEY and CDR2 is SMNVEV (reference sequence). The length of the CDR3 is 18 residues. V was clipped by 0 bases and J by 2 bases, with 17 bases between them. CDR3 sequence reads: CASSLSMKADNPYNEQFF. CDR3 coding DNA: TGTGCCAGCAGTTTATCGATGAAGGCAGACAATCCCTACAATGAGCAGTTCTTC.

DNA of the CDR3: TGTGCCAGCAACCCATCACAGGGCTCCCTTAATAATTCACCCCTCCACTTT. It translates to CASNPSQGSLNNSPLHF. The gene calls are TRBV28 and TRBJ1-6, with D perhaps matching TRBD1 (6 bases). CDR3 length equals 17 residues. The V end lost 7 bases, the J end lost 5 bases, and 21 bases lay between the germline ends. The germline V gene encodes CDR1 MDHEN and CDR2 SYDVKM.

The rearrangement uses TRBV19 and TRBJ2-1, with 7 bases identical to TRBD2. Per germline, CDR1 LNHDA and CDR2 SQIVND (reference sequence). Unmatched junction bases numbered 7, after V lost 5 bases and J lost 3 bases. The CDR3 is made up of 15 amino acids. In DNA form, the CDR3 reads TGTGCCAGTAGTCGTGGGCTAGCGGACTACAATGAGCAGTTCTTC. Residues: CASSRGLADYNEQFF.

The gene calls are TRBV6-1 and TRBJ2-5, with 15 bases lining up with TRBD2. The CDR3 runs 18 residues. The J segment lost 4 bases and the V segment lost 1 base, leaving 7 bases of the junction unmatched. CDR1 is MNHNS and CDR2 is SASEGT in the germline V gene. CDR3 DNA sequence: TGTGCCAGCAGTGAAGGTGGACTAGCGGGAGGGTTAGGAGAGACCCAGTACTTC. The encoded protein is CASSEGGLAGGLGETQYF.

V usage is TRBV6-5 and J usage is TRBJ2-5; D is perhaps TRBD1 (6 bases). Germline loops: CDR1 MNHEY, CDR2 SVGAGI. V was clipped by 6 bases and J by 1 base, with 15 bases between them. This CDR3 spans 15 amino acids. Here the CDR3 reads CASRTIGRGQETQYF. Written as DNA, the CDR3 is TGTGCCAGCAGAACCATTGGCAGGGGCCAAGAGACCCAGTACTTC.